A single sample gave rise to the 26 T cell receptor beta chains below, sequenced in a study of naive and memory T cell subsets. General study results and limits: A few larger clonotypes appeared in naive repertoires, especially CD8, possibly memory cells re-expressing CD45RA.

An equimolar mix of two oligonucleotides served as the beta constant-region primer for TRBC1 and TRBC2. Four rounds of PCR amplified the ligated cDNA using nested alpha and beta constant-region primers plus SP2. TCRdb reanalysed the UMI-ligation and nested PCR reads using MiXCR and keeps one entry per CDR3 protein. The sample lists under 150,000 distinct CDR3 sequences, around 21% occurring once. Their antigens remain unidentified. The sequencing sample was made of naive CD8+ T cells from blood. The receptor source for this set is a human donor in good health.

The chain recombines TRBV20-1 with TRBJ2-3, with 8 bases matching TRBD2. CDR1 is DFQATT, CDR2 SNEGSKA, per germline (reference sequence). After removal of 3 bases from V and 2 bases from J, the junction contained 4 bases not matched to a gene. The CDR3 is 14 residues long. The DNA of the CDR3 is TGCAGTGCTAGCGGGAGGGCAGACACAGATACGCAGTATTTT. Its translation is CSASGRADTDTQYF.

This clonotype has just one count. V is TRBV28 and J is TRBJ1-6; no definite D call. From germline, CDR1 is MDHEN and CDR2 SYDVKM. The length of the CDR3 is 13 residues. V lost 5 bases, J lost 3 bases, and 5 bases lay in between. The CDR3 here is CASSMIYNSPLHF. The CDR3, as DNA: TGTGCCAGCAGTATGATCTATAATTCACCCCTCCACTTT.

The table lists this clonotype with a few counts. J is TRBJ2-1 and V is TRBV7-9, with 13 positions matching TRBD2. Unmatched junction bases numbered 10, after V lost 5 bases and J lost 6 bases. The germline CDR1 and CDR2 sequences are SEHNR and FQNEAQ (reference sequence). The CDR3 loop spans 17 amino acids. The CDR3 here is CASSATSGRANSNEQFF. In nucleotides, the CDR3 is TGTGCCAGCAGCGCCACTAGCGGGAGGGCCAATAGCAATGAGCAGTTCTTC.

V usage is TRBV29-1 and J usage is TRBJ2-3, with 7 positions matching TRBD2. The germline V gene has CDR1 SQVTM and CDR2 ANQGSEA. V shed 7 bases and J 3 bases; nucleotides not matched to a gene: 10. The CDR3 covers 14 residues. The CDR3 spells CSAVPGLRTDTQYF. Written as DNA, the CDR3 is TGCAGCGCGGTCCCGGGACTACGTACAGATACGCAGTATTTT.

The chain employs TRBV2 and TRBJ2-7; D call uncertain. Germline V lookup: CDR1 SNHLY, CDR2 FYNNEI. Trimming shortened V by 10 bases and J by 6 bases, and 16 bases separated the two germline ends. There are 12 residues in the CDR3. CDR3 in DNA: TGTGCCACCCTGACCTTGGGTTCCGAGCAGTACTTC. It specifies CATLTLGSEQYF.

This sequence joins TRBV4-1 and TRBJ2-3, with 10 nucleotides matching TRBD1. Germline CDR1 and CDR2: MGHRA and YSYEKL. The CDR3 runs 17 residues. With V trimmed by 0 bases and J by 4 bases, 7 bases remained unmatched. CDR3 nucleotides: TGCGCCAGCAGCCAAGATCAGGAGACAGGGGGCTCAGATACGCAGTATTTT. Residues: CASSQDQETGGSDTQYF.

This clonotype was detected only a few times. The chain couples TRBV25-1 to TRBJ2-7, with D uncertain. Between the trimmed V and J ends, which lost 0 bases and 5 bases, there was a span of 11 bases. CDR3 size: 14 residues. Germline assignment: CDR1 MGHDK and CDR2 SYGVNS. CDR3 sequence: CASSEYYGRHEQYF. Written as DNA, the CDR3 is TGTGCCAGCAGTGAATATTACGGTAGGCACGAGCAGTACTTC.

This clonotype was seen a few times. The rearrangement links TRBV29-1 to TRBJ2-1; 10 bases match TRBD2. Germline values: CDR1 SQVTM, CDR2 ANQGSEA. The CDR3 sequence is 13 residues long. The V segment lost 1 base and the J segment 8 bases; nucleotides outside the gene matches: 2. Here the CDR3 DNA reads TGCAGCGTTGAAGGGCTAGCGGGAGATGAGCAGTTCTTC. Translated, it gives CSVEGLAGDEQFF.

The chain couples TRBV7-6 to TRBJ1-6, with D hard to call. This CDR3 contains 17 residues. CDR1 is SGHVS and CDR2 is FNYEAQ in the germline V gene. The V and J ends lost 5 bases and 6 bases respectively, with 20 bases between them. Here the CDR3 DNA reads TGTGCCAGCAGCCAAATTCCGGACGGCTCATTTAATTCACCCCTCCACTTT. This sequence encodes CASSQIPDGSFNSPLHF.

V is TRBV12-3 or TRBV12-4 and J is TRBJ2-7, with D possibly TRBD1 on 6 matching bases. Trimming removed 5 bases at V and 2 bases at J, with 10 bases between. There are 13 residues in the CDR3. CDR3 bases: TGTGCCAGCAGTCGGGACAACCCCTACGAGCAGTACTTC. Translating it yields CASSRDNPYEQYF.

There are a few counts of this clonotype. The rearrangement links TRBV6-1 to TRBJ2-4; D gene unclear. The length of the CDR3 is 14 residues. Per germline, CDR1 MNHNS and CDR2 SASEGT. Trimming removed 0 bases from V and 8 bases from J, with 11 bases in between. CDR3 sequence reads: CASSEAWDRDIQYF. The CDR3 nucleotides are TGTGCCAGCAGTGAAGCCTGGGATAGAGACATTCAGTACTTC.

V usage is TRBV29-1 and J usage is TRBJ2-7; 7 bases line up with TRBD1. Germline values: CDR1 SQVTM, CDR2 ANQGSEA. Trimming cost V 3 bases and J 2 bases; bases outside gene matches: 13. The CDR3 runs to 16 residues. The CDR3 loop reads CSVEGPGQDRAYEQYF. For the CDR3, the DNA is TGCAGCGTTGAGGGACCCGGACAGGATCGAGCCTACGAGCAGTACTTC.

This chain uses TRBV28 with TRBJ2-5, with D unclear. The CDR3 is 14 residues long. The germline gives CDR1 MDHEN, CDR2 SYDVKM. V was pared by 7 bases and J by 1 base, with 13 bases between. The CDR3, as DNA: TGTGCCAGCACCCGCTGGACGGCCCAAGAGACCCAGTACTTC. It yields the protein CASTRWTAQETQYF.

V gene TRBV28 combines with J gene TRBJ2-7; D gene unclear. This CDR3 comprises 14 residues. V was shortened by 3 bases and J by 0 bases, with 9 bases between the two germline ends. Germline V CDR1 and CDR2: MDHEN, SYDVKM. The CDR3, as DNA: TGTGCCAGCAGTTTCCGCAGAACCTCCTACGAGCAGTACTTC. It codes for CASSFRRTSYEQYF.

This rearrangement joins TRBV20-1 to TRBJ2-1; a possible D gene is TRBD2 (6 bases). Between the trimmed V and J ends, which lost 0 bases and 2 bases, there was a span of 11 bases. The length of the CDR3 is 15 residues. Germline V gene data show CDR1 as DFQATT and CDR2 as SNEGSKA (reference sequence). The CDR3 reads CSAREGGDAYNEQFF. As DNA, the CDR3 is TGCAGTGCTAGAGAAGGCGGGGACGCCTACAATGAGCAGTTCTTC.

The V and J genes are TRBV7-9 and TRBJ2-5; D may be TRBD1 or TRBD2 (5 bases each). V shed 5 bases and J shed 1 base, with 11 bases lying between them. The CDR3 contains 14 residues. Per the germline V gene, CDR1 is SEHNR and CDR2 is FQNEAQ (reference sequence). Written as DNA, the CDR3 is TGTGCCAGCAGCACAGGACTGGGCCAAGAGACCCAGTACTTC. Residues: CASSTGLGQETQYF.

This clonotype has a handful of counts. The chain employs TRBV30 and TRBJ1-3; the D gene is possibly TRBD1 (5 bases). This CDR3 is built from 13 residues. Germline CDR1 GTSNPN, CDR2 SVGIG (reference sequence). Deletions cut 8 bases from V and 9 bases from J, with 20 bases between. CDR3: CAHGGVLEGTIYF. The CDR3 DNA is TGTGCCCACGGAGGGGTCCTGGAGGGCACCATATATTTT.

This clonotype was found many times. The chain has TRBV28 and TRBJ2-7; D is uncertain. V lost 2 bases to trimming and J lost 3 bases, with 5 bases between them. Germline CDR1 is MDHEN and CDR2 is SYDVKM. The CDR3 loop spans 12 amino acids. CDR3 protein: CASSLVNYEQYF. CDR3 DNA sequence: TGTGCCAGCAGTTTAGTCAACTACGAGCAGTACTTC.

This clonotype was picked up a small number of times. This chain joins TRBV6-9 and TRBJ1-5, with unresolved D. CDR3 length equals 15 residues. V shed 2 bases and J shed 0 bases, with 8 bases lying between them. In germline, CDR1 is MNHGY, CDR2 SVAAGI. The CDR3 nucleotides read TGTGCCAGCAGTTATCCGAGCTATAGCAATCAGCCCCAGCATTTT. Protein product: CASSYPSYSNQPQHF.

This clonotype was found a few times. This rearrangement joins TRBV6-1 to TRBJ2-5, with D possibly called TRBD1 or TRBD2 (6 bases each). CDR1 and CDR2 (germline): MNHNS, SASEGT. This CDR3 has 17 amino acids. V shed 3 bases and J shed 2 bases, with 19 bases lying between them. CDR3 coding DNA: TGTGCCAGCAGTGACTTATCCAGCTGGGGGGCTCAAGAGACCCAGTACTTC. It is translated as CASSDLSSWGAQETQYF.

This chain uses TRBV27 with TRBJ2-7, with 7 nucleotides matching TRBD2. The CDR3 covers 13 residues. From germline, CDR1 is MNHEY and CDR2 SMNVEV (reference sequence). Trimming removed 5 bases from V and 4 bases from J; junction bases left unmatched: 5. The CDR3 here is CASSPGGYYEQYF. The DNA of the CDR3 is TGTGCCAGCAGTCCGGGAGGTTATTACGAGCAGTACTTC.

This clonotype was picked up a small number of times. The CDR3 DNA sequence: TGTGCCAGCAGTCCAGGGACAATGAACACTGAAGCTTTCTTT. Amino acid sequence: CASSPGTMNTEAFF. V is TRBV27 and J is TRBJ1-1; D is perhaps TRBD1 (6 bases). Germline V CDR1 and CDR2: MNHEY, SMNVEV (reference sequence). The CDR3 has 14 amino acids. Trimming shortened V by 5 bases and J by 0 bases, and 10 bases separated the two germline ends.

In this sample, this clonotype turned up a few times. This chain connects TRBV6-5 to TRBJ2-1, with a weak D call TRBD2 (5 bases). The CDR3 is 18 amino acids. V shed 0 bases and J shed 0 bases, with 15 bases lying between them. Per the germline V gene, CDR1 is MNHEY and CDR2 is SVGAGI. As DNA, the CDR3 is TGTGCCAGCAGTTACTCGGGTTTAGCGATTAGCTCCTACAATGAGCAGTTCTTC. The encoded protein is CASSYSGLAISSYNEQFF.

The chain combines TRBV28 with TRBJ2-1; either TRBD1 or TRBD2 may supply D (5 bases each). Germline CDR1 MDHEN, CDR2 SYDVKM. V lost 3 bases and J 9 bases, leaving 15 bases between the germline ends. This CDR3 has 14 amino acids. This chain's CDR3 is CASSFELGPSEQFF. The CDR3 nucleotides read TGTGCCAGCAGTTTTGAACTGGGACCAAGTGAGCAGTTCTTC.

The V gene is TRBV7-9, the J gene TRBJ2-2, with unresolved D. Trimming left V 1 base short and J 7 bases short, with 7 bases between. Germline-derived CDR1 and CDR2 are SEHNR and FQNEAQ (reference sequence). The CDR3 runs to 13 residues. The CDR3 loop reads CASSLVVDGELFF. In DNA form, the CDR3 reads TGTGCCAGCAGCTTAGTGGTTGACGGGGAGCTGTTTTTT.

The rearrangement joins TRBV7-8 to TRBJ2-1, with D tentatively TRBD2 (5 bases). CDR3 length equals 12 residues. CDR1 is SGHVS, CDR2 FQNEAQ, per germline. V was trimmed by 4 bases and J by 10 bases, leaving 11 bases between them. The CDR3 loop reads CASSWEIAEQFF. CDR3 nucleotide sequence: TGTGCCAGCAGCTGGGAAATAGCGGAGCAGTTCTTC.